This T cell receptor (beta chain) was found in a study of blood T cell repertoires in COVID-19. Whole-study context: T cells, B-cell-depleted T cells, or PBMCs supplied cDNA or gDNA.

As processed by the authors: Amplifying reference gene primers gave estimates of nucleated cell counts. The repertoire was sequenced with immunoSEQ multiplex PCR; TCRdb's copy has only in-frame clones and lacks some. V and J calls and clone size follow that table, whereas D and trimming were derived from the DNA. The top ten hold roughly 4% of the sample, which has around 150,000 clones, about 83% seen once. This clone was seen once. The specimen was peripheral blood. The sequence came from a woman in her thirties or forties with acute or convalescent COVID-19.

The CDR3 sequence: CASSPWRYSNQPQHF. The CDR3 bases are TGTGCCAGCAGTCCATGGCGGTATAGCAATCAGCCCCAGCATTTT. The chain is built from TRBV6-2 or TRBV6-3 and TRBJ1-5; D is unresolved. V was clipped by 5 bases and J by 0 bases, with 11 bases between them. The length of the CDR3 is 15 residues. From germline, CDR1 is MNHEY and CDR2 SVGEGT.